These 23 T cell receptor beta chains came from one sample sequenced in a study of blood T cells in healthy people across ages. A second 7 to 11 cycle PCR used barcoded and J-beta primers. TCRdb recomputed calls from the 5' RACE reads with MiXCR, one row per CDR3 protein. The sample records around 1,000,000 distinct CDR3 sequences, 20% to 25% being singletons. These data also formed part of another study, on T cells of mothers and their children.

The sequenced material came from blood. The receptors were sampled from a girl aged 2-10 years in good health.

The CDR3 is CSVETVPESTEAFF. In DNA form, the CDR3 reads TGCAGCGTTGAAACAGTGCCAGAATCCACTGAAGCTTTCTTT. The rearrangement uses TRBV29-1 and TRBJ1-1; D not certain. Germline CDR1 is SQVTM and CDR2 is ANQGSEA. The V gene lost 2 bases and the J gene lost 4 bases, with 14 bases spanning the gap. The CDR3 sequence is 14 residues long.

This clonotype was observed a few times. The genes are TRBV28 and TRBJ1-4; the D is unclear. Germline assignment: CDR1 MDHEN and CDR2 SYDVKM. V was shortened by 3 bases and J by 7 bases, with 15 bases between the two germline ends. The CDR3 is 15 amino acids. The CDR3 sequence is CASSFIRSVSEKLFF. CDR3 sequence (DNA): TGTGCCAGCAGTTTCATCAGGAGCGTTTCTGAAAAACTGTTTTTT.

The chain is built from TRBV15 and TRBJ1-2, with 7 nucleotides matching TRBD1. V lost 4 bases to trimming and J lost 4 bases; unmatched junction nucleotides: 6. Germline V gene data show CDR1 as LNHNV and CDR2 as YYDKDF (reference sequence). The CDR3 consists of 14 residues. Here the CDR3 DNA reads TGTGCCACCAGCACCCGAGGGACAGTCTATGGCTACACCTTC. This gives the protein CATSTRGTVYGYTF.

The CDR3: CASSPGFLTEAFF. DNA of the CDR3: TGTGCCAGCAGCCCAGGGTTTCTGACTGAAGCTTTCTTT. The rearrangement uses TRBV9 and TRBJ1-1, with a tentative D call TRBD1 (5 bases). V was cut by 4 bases and J by 5 bases, with 12 bases left in between. The CDR3 spans 13 residues. Looked up from germline, CDR1 is SGDLS and CDR2 is YYNGEE.

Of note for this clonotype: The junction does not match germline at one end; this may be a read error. The DNA of the CDR3 is TGTGCCAGCAGTTTATTGGCTAGCGGGAGTGTTGAGAACTTC. It yields the protein CASSLLASGSVENF. The genes are TRBV28 and TRBJ2-7, with 10 bases lining up with TRBD2. The length of the CDR3 is 14 residues. Germline loops: CDR1 MDHEN, CDR2 SYDVKM.

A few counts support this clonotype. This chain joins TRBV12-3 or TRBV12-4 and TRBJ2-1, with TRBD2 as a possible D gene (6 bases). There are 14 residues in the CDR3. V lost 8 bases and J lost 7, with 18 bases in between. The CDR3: CASSPGLGMNEQFF. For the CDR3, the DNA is TGTGCCAGCTCACCGGGACTTGGTATGAATGAGCAGTTCTTC.

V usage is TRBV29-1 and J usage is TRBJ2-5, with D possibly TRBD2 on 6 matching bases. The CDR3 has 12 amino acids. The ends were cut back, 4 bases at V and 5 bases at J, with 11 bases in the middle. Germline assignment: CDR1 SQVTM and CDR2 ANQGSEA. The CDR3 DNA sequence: TGCAGCGTTGTGACGGCGGGGGAGACCCAGTACTTC. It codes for CSVVTAGETQYF.

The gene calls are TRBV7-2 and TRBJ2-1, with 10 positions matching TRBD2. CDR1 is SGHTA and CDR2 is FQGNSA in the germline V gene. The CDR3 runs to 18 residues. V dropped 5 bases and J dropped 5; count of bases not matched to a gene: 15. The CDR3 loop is CASSPLILSGGRDNEQFF. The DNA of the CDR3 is TGTGCCAGCAGCCCTCTGATTCTTAGCGGGGGGAGGGACAATGAGCAGTTCTTC.

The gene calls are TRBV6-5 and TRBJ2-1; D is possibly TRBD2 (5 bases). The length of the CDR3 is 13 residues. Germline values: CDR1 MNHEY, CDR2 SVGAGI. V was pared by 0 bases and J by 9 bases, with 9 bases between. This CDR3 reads CASSYSPGSEQFF. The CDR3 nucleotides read TGTGCCAGCAGTTACTCGCCGGGGAGTGAGCAGTTCTTC.

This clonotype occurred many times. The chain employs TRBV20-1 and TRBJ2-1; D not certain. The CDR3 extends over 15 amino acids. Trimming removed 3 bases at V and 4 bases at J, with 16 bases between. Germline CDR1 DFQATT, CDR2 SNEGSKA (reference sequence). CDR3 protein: CSARLSGGSYNEQFF. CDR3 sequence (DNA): TGCAGTGCTAGGCTCTCGGGCGGATCGTACAATGAGCAGTTCTTC.

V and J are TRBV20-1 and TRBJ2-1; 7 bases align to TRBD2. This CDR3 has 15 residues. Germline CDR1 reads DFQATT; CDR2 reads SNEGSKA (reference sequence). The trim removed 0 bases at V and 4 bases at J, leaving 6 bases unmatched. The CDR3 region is CSARDLSGGYNEQFF. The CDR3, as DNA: TGCAGTGCTAGAGATTTATCGGGAGGTTACAATGAGCAGTTCTTC.

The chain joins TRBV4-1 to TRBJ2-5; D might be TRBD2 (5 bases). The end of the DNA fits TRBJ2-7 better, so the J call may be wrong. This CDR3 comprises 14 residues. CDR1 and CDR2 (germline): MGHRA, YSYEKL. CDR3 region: CASSIGSMTYEQYF. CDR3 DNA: TGCGCCAGCAGCATAGGGAGCATGACCTACGAGCAGTACTTC.

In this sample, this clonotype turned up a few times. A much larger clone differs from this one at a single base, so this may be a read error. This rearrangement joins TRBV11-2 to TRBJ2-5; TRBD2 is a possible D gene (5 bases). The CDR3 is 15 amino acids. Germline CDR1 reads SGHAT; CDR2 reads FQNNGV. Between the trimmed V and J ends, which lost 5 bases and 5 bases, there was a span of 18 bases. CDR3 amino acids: CASSPSSGEWETQYF. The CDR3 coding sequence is TGTGCCAGCAGCCCGTCTAGTGGGGAGTGGGAGACCCAGTACTTC.

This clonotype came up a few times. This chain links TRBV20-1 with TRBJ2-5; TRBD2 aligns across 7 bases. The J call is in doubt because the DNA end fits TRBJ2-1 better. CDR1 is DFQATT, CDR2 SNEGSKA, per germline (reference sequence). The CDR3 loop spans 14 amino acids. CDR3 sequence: CSARKSGVLNEQFF. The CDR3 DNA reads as TGCAGTGCTAGGAAGAGCGGGGTACTCAATGAGCAGTTCTTC.

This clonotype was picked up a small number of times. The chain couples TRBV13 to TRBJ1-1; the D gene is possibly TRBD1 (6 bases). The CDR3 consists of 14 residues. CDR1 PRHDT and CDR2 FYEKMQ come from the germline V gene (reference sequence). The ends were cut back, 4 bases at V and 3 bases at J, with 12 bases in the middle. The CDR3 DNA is TGTGCCAGCAGCTACCGGACAGCAGACACTGAAGCTTTCTTT. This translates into CASSYRTADTEAFF.

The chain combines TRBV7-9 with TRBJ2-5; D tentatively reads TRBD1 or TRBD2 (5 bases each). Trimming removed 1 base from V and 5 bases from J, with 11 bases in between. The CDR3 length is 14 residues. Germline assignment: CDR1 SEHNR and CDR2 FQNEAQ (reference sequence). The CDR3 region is CASSLGGRRETQYF. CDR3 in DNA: TGTGCCAGCAGCTTAGGGGGCCGGAGGGAGACCCAGTACTTC.

The CDR3, as DNA: TGTGCCAGCAGTTTAGTTGGACCAAGGCAAATTTTGGGGCAGTTCTTC. Its translation is CASSLVGPRQILGQFF. The gene calls are TRBV5-6 and TRBJ2-1; no clear D gene. Germline CDR1 and CDR2: SGHDT and YYEEEE. Trimming shortened V by 5 bases and J by 12 bases, and 27 bases separated the two germline ends. The CDR3 loop spans 16 amino acids.

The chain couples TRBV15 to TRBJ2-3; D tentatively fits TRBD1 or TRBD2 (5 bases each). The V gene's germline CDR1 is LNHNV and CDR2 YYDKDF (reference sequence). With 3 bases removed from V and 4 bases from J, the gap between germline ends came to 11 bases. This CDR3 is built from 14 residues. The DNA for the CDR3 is TGTGCCACCAGCAGGTTCCGGGGCCCAGATACGCAGTATTTT. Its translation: CATSRFRGPDTQYF.

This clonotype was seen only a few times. In DNA form, the CDR3 reads TGTGCCAGCAGCCGGGGTTCGAACACTGAAGCTTTCTTT. Its protein is CASSRGSNTEAFF. V gene TRBV7-9 combines with J gene TRBJ1-1; D remains unclear. V lost 5 bases and J 1 base, leaving 8 bases between the germline ends. The CDR3 consists of 13 residues. Per the germline V gene, CDR1 is SEHNR and CDR2 is FQNEAQ (reference sequence).

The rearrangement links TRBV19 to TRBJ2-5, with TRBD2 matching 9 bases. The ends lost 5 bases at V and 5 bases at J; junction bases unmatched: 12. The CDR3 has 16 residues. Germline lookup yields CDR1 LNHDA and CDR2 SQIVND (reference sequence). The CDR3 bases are TGTGCCAGTAGTCCTACCACCGGACTAGCGTTGGAGACCCAGTACTTC. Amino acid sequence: CASSPTTGLALETQYF.

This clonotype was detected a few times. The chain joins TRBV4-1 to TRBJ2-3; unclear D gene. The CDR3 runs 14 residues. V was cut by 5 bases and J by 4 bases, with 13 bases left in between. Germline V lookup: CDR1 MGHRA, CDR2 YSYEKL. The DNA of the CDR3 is TGCGCCAGCAGCAACCGACAATTTTCAGATACGCAGTATTTT. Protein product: CASSNRQFSDTQYF.

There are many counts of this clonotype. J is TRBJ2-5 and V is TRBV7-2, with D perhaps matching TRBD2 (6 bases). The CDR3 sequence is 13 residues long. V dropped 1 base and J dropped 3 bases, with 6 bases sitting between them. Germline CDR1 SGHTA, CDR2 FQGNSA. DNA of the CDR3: TGTGCCAGCAGCTTAGAGCGGGAAGAGACCCAGTACTTC. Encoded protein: CASSLEREETQYF.

CDR3 sequence: CSARDASTSSYEQYF. The CDR3 DNA follows: TGCAGTGCTAGAGACGCCTCCACCAGCTCCTACGAGCAGTACTTC. The chain employs TRBV20-1 and TRBJ2-7, with D hard to call. Trimming left V 0 bases short and J 0 bases short, with 12 bases between. Germline CDR1 is DFQATT and CDR2 is SNEGSKA (reference sequence). This CDR3 comprises 15 residues.